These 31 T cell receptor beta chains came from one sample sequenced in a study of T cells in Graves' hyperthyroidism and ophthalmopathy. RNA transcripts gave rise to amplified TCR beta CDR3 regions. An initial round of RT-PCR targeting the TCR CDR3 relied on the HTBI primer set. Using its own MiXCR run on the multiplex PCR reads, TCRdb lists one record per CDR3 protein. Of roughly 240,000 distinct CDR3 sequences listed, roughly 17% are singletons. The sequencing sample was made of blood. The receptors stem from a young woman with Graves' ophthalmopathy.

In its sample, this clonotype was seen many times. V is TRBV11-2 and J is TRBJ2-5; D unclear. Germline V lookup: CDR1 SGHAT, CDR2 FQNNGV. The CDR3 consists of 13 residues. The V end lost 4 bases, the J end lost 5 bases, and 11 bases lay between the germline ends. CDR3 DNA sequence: TGTGCCAGCAGCTCGGTTAGTCAGGAGACCCAGTACTTC. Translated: CASSSVSQETQYF.

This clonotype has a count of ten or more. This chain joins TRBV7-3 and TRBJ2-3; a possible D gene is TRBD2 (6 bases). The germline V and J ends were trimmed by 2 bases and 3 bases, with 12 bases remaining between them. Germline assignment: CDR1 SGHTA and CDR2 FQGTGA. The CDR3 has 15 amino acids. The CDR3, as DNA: TGTGCCAGCAGCTTACAAGCGGGTTTGACAGATACGCAGTATTTT. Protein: CASSLQAGLTDTQYF. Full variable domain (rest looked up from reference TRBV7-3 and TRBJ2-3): GAGVSQTPSNKVTEKGKYVELRCDPISGHTALYWYRQSLGQGPEFLIYFQGTGAADDSGLPNDRFFAVRPEGSVSTLKIQRTERGDSAVYLCASSLQAGLTDTQYFGPGTRLTVL.

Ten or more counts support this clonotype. Here the CDR3 DNA reads TGTGCCAGCAGTTTACAGGGCGGGGTGCTTGGAAACACCATATATTTT. Translated: CASSLQGGVLGNTIYF. The chain combines TRBV12-3 or TRBV12-4 with TRBJ1-3, with D possibly being TRBD1 (5 bases). CDR3 length: 16 amino acids. The V and J ends lost 2 bases and 3 bases respectively, with 14 bases between them.

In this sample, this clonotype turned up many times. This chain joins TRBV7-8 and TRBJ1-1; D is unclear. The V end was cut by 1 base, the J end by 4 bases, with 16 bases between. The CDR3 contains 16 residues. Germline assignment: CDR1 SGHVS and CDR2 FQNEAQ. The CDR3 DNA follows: TGTGCCAGCAGCTTAGTATTTGGGGAATTTGGCACTGAAGCTTTCTTT. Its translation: CASSLVFGEFGTEAFF.

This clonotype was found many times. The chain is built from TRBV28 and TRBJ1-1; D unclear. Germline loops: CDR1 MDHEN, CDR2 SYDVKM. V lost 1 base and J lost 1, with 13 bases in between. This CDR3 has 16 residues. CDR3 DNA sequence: TGTGCCAGCAGTTTATTGACACCACCCTCGAACACTGAAGCTTTCTTT. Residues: CASSLLTPPSNTEAFF.

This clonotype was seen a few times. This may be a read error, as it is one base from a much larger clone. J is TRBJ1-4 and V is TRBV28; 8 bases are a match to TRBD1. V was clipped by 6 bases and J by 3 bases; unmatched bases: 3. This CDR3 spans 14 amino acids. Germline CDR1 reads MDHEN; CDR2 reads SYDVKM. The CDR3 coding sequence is TGTGCCAGCAGATTGGACAGGGCTAATGAAAAACTGTTTTTT. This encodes CASRLDRANEKLFF. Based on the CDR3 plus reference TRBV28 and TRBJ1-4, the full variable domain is DVKVTQSSRYLVKRTGEKVFLECVQDMDHENMFWYRQDPGLGLRLIYFSYDVKMKEKGDIPEGYSVSREKKERFSLILESASTNQTSMYLCASRLDRANEKLFFGSGTQLSVL.

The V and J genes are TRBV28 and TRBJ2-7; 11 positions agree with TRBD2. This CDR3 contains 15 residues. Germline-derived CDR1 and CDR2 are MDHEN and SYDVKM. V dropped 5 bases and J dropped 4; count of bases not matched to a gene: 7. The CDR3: CASSLQSSGGYEQYF. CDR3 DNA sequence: TGTGCCAGCAGTCTACAATCTAGCGGGGGGTACGAGCAGTACTTC.

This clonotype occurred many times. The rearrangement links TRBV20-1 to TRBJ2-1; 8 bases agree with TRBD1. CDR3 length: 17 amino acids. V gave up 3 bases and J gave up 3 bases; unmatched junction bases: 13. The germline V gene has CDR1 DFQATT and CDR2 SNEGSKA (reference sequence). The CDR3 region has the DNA TGCAGTGCTAGTGGGGGGCCCATGGACAGGGTCTACAATGAGCAGTTCTTC. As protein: CSASGGPMDRVYNEQFF.

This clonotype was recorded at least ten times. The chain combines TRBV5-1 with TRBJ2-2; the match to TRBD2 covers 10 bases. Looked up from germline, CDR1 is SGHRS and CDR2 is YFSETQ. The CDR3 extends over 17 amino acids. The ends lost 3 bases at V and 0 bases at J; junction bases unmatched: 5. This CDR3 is CASSWLAGVSNTGELFF. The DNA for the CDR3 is TGCGCCAGCAGCTGGCTAGCGGGGGTTTCGAACACCGGGGAGCTGTTTTTT.

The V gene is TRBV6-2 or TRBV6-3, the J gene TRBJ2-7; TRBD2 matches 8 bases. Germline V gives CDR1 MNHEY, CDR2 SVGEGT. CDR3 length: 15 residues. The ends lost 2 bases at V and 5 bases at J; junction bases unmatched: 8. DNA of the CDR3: TGTGCCAGCAGTTACGGGGCGGGGGGAACCCACGAGCAGTACTTC. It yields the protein CASSYGAGGTHEQYF.

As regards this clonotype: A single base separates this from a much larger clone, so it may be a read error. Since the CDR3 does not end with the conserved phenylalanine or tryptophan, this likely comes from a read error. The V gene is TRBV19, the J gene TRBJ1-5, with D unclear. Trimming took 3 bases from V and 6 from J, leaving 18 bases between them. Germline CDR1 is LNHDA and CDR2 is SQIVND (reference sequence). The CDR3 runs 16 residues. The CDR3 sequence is CASSMTGPGIGQPQHY. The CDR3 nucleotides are TGTGCCAGTAGTATGACGGGCCCCGGGATTGGTCAGCCCCAGCATTAT.

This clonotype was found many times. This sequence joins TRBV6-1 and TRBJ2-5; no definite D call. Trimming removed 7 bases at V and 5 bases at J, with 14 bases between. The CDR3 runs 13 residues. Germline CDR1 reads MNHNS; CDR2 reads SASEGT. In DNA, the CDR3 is TGTGCCAGCACTGGGGAATTCGGGGAGACCCAGTACTTC. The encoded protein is CASTGEFGETQYF.

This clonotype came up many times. The CDR3 spells CASTRGLRETQYF. CDR3 sequence (DNA): TGTGCCAGCACGAGGGGGTTAAGGGAGACCCAGTACTTC. The chain recombines TRBV12-3 or TRBV12-4 with TRBJ2-5; TRBD1 is a possible D gene (6 bases). The CDR3 extends over 13 amino acids. The V end was cut by 7 bases, the J end by 5 bases, with 14 bases between.

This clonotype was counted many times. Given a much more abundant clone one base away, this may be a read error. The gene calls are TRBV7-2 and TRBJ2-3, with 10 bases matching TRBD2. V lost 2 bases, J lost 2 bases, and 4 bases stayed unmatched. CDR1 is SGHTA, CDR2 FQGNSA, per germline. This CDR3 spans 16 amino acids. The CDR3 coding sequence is TGTACCAGCAGCTTAAGCGGGGGGGCCGTCACAGATACGCAGTATTTT. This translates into CTSSLSGGAVTDTQYF.

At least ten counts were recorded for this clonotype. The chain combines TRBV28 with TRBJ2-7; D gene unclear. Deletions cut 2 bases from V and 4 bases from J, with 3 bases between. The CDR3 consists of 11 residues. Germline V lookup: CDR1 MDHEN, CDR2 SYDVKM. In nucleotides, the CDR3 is TGTGCCAGCAGTTTAGGGTACGAGCAGTACTTC. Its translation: CASSLGYEQYF.

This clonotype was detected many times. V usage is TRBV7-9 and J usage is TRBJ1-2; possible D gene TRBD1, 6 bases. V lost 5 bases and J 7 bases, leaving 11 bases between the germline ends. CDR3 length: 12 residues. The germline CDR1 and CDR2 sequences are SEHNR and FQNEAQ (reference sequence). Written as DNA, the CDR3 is TGTGCCAGCAGCAGGGACACCCGTGGCTACACCTTC. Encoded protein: CASSRDTRGYTF.

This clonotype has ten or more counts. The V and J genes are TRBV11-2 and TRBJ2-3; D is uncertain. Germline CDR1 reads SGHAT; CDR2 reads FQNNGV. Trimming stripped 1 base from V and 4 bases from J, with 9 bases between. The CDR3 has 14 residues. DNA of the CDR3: TGTGCCAGCAGCTTAGGAAGGGTGGCAGATACGCAGTATTTT. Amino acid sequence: CASSLGRVADTQYF.

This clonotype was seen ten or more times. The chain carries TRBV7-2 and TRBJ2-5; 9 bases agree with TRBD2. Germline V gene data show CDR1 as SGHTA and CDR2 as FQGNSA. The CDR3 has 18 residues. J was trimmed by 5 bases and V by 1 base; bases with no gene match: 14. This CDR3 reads CASSLEAGLAGVEETQYF. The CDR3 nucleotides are TGTGCCAGCAGCTTAGAGGCCGGGTTAGCGGGAGTGGAGGAGACCCAGTACTTC. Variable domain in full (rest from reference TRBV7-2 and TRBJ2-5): GAGVSQSPSNKVTEKGKDVELRCDPISGHTALYWYRQSLGQGLEFLIYFQGNSAPDKSGLPSDRFSAERTGGSVSTLTIQRTQQEDSAVYLCASSLEAGLAGVEETQYFGPGTRLLVL.

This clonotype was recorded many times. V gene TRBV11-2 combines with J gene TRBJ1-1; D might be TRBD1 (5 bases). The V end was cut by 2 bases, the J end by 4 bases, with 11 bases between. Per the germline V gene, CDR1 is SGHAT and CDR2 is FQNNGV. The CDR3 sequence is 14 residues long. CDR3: CASSLQIGVTEAFF. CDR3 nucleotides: TGTGCCAGCAGCTTACAAATAGGGGTCACTGAAGCTTTCTTT.

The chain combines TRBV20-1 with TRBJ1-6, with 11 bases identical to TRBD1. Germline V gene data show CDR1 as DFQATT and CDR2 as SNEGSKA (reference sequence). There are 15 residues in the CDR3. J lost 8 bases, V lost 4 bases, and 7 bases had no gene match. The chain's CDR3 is CSAIERGQGDSPLHF. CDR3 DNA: TGCAGTGCTATCGAGCGGGGACAGGGGGATTCACCCCTCCACTTT.

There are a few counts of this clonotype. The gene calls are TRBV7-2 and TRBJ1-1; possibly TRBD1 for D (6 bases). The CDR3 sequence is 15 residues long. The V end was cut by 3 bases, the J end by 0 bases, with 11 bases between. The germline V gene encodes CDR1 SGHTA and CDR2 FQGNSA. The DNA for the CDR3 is TGTGCCAGCAGCTTCGGGGGCAATCTGAACACTGAAGCTTTCTTT. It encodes CASSFGGNLNTEAFF.

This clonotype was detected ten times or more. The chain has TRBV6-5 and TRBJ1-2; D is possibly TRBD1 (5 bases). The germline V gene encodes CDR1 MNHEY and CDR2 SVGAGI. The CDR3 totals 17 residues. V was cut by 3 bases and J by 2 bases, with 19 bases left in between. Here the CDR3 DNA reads TGTGCCAGCAGTTATCGGGCTTTTTCACAGGCAAACTATGGCTACACCTTC. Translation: CASSYRAFSQANYGYTF.

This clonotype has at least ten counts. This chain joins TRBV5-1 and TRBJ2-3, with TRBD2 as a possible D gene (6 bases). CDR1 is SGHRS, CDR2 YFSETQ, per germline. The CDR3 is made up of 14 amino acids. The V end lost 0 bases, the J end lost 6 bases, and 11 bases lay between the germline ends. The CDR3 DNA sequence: TGCGCCAGCAGCTTGGGCGGGGTTGAGGATACGCAGTATTTT. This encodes CASSLGGVEDTQYF.

The CDR3 DNA is TGCGCCAGCAGCTTGGCCGGGGTTGAGGGGTATGGCTACACCTTC. It specifies CASSLAGVEGYGYTF. The chain combines TRBV5-1 with TRBJ1-2; possible D gene TRBD1, 5 bases. The CDR3 is 15 amino acids. Germline CDR1 SGHRS, CDR2 YFSETQ. Trimming cost V 0 bases and J 5 bases, with 14 bases left between them. Based on the CDR3 plus reference TRBV5-1 and TRBJ1-2, the full variable domain is KAGVTQTPRYLIKTRGQQVTLSCSPISGHRSVSWYQQTPGQGLQFLFEYFSETQRNKGNFPGRFSGRQFSNSRSEMNVSTLELGDSALYLCASSLAGVEGYGYTFGSGTRLTVV.

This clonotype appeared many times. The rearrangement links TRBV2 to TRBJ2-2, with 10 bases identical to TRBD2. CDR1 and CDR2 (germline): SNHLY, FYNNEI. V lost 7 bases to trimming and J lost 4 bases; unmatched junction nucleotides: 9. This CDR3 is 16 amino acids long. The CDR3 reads CASKGSGGAITGELFF. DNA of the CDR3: TGTGCCAGCAAGGGGAGCGGGGGGGCCATCACCGGGGAGCTGTTTTTT.

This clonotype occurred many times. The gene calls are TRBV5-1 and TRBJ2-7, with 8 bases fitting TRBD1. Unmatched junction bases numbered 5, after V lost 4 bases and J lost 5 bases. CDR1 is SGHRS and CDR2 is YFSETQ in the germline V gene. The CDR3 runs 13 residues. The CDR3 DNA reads TGCGCCAGCAGCCCGAGACAGGGGCACGAGCAGTACTTC. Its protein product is CASSPRQGHEQYF.

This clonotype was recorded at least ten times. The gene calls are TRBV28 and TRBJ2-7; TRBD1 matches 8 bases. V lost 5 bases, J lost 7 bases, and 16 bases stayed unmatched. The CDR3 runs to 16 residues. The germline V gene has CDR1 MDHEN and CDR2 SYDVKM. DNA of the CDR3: TGTGCCAGCAGTCAAGACAGGGGAGCGGCCGGTCGGGAGCAGTACTTC. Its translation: CASSQDRGAAGREQYF.

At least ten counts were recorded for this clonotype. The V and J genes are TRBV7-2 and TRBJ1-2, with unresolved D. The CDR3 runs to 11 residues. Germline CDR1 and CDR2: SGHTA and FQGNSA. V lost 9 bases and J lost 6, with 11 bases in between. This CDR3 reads CARSQRNGYTF. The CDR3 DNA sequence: TGTGCCAGGTCGCAGAGAAATGGCTACACCTTC.

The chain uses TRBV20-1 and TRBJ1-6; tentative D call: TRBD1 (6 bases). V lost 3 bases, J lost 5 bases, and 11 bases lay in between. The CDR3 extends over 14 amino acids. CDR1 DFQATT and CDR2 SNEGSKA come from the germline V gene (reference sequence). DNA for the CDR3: TGCAGTGCTAGGGAGACAGGTCATAATTCACCCCTCCACTTT. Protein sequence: CSARETGHNSPLHF.

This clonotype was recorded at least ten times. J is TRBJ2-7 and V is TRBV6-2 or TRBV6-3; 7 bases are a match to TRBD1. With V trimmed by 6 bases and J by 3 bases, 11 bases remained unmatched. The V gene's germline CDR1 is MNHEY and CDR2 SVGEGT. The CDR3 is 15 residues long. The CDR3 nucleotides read TGTGCCAGCAGCAACGGACAGGCTAATCTCTACGAGCAGTACTTC. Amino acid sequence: CASSNGQANLYEQYF.

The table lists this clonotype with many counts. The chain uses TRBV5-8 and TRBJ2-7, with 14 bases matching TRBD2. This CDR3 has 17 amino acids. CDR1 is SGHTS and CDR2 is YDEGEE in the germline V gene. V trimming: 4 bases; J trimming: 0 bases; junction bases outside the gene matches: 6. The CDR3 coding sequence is TGTGCCAGCAGCCCTGGGACTAGCGGGGGCCCCTCCTACGAGCAGTACTTC. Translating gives CASSPGTSGGPSYEQYF.